This is a list of T cell receptor beta chains from one sample in a study of T cell repertoires in cytomegalovirus infection. TCRdb itself ran the reads through MiXCR, one entry per CDR3 protein. In the table there are about 400,000 distinct CDR3 sequences, 15% to 20% of which are singletons. The specimen was PBMCs. These TCRs come from a human donor in good health (CMV status not recorded). Some clones in this sample may be carry-over from other donors' samples. The CDR3 runs from the conserved cysteine through the conserved F or W. A D gene is named only where the DNA matches it firmly. The listing skips clone size in some rows; elsewhere it reads once, few, many or a size class.

>TRBJ2-7|.|TRBV6-8|.
CASRTSSYEQYF
TGTGCCAGCAGAACTAGCTCCTACGAGCAGTACTTC
>TRBJ2-2|many|TRBV7-6|.
CASSPLPFDPGSPTGELFF
TGTGCCAGCAGCCCTCTTCCTTTTGACCCTGGGTCCCCCACCGGGGAGCTGTTTTTT
>TRBJ1-5|many|TRBV7-2|.
CASSLVGSQPQHF
TGTGCCAGCAGCTTAGTAGGGAGTCAGCCCCAGCATTTT
>TRBJ2-7|many|TRBV6-1|.
CASSPLPTEASYEQYF
TGTGCCAGCAGTCCCCTCCCGACCGAAGCTTCCTACGAGCAGTACTTC
>TRBJ2-5|.|TRBV12-3/TRBV12-4|.
CASRDGGAGETQYF
TGTGCCAGCAGAGATGGCGGCGCCGGTGAGACCCAGTACTTC
>TRBJ1-2|few|TRBV20-1|.
CSFGTRPYGYTF
TGCAGCTTCGGGACAAGGCCCTATGGCTACACCTTC
>TRBJ1-6|few|TRBV4-1|.
CASSQVDGNNSPLHF
TGCGCCAGCAGCCAAGTTGACGGAAATAATTCACCCCTCCACTTT
>TRBJ2-3|few|TRBV18|.
CASSPQGTDTQYF
TGTGCCAGCTCACCACAGGGAACAGATACGCAGTATTTT
>TRBJ2-5|once|TRBV3-1|.
CASSQGEDRRETQYF
TGTGCCAGCAGCCAAGGGGAGGATAGAAGAGAGACCCAGTACTTC
>TRBJ2-3|few|TRBV2|.
CASAPGVDTQYF
TGTGCCAGCGCCCCGGGGGTCGATACGCAGTATTTT
>TRBJ2-7|.|TRBV29-1|.
CSVDERAGTGSGEQYF
TGCAGCGTTGACGAGCGGGCGGGGACGGGTTCGGGCGAGCAGTACTTC
>TRBJ2-3|.|TRBV18|.
CASSRSRALTDTQYF
TGTGCCAGCTCCCGGTCGCGAGCGCTCACAGATACGCAGTATTTT
>TRBJ2-3|many|TRBV5-4|.
CASSLGLAGITDTQYF
TGTGCCAGCAGCTTAGGCTTGGCGGGGATAACAGATACGCAGTATTTT
>TRBJ2-7|few|TRBV28|TRBD1
CASSFTGGLYEQYF
TGTGCCAGCAGTTTCACAGGGGGCCTGTACGAGCAGTACTTC
>TRBJ2-3|.|TRBV20-1|TRBD2
CSASLAALAETTDTQYF
TGCAGTGCTAGCCTCGCCGCCCTAGCGGAGACCACAGATACGCAGTATTTT
>TRBJ2-3|.|TRBV9|.
CASSPGGAGLSTDTQYF
TGTGCCAGCAGCCCTGGAGGAGCGGGCCTGAGCACAGATACGCAGTATTTT
>TRBJ2-5|.|TRBV15|.
CATSREQAETQYF
TGTGCCACCAGCAGGGAACAGGCGGAGACCCAGTACTTC
>TRBJ2-3|.|TRBV12-3/TRBV12-4|.
CASSPQLSGSTDTQYF
TGTGCCAGCAGCCCCCAATTAAGTGGTAGCACAGATACGCAGTATTTT
>TRBJ1-2|.|TRBV20-1|.
CSARPPLGVGGDYGYTF
TGCAGTGCTAGACCCCCCCTAGGGGTGGGGGGGGACTATGGCTACACCTTC
>TRBJ2-3|.|TRBV7-2|.
CASSIGGVGTDTQYF
TGTGCCAGCAGCATAGGGGGGGTAGGCACAGATACGCAGTATTTT
>TRBJ2-7|.|TRBV6-5|TRBD1
CASSFGQDLYEQYF
TGTGCCAGCAGTTTTGGACAGGACCTTTACGAGCAGTACTTC
>TRBJ2-7|.|TRBV11-2|TRBD1
CASSFDFPVTGGLLGEQYF
TGTGCCAGCAGCTTTGACTTTCCCGTGACAGGGGGCCTCCTTGGCGAGCAGTACTTC
>TRBJ2-7|many|TRBV6-2/TRBV6-3|TRBD2
CASRSRSGSSPLEQYF
TGTGCCAGCAGGAGCCGTAGCGGGAGTTCCCCCCTCGAGCAGTACTTC
>TRBJ2-2|many|TRBV7-2|.
CASSPNRVNTGELFF
TGTGCCAGCAGCCCGAACAGGGTGAACACCGGGGAGCTGTTTTTT
>TRBJ2-3|.|TRBV7-9|.
CASSLAGEGRDTQYF
TGTGCCAGCAGCCTAGCCGGGGAAGGACGAGATACGCAGTATTTT
>TRBJ2-2|many|TRBV7-6|.
CASSFVGGELFF
TGTGCCAGCAGCTTCGTCGGCGGGGAGCTGTTTTTT
>TRBJ2-5|.|TRBV7-8|.
CASSFGQRRETQYF
TGTGCCAGCAGCTTCGGTCAGCGGCGGGAGACCCAGTACTTC